This paragraph reports one T cell receptor beta chain. Germline V gene sequence: CDR1 MNHEY, CDR2 SMNVEV (reference sequence). CDR3 size: 14 residues. V was pared by 5 bases and J by 8 bases, with 11 bases of the junction left unmatched. Only in-frame clones appear in the TCRdb table, and some are missing; sequencing was by immunoSEQ multiplex PCR. The sample gives 200,000 or so clones, around 85% of which show up once; roughly 2% is in the top ten. This specimen belongs to a study of blood T cell repertoires in COVID-19. Sequencing was carried out using peripheral blood. This chain links TRBV27 with TRBJ2-5, with 7 bases matching TRBD2. This TCR was recovered from a man in his 70s with active or convalescent COVID-19. CDR3 nucleotides: TGTGCCAGCAGTAGCGGGGATATTTGGGATACCCAGTACTTC. Translating it yields CASSSGDIWDTQYF.